This T cell receptor (beta chain) emerged from a study of resident and recirculating memory T cells in vitiligo. Study-level points and caveats: Sequences differed between biopsy sites and patients, suggesting private specificity. Vitiligo lesions lacked a unique dominant clone, and clonality varied.

Patients had received no treatment within the previous three months. The method was immunoSEQ multiplex PCR; TCRdb's version includes in-frame clones alone and lacks a portion of them. The table has roughly 76,000 clones, about nine tenths seen once; the top ten hold less than 5%. Concerning this clone: Its antigen is not known. The identical CDR3 is also encoded by other nucleotide sequences in the sample.

This CDR3 has 11 residues. Looked up from germline, CDR1 is SGHDT and CDR2 is YYEEEE. The germline V and J ends were trimmed by 4 bases and 1 base, with 2 bases remaining between them. Material: blood. The receptor comes from a male donor with vitiligo. The V gene is TRBV5-6, the J gene TRBJ2-5; D remains ambiguous. For the CDR3, the DNA is TGTGCCAGCAGCCTCCAAGAGACCCAGTACTTC. Translated: CASSLQETQYF. The whole variable domain, filled in from reference TRBV5-6 and TRBJ2-5, reads DAGVTQSPTHLIKTRGQQVTLRCSPKSGHDTVSWYQQALGQGPQFIFQYYEEEERQRGNFPDRFSGHQFPNYSSELNVNALLLGDSALYLCASSLQETQYFGPGTRLLVL.